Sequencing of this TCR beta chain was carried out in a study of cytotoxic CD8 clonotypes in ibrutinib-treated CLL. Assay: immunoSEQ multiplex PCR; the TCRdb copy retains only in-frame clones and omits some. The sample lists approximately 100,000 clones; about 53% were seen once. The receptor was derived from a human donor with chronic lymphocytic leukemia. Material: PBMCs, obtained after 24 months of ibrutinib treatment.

In nucleotides, the CDR3 is TGTGCCAGCAGCTTCGGACAGTCGAAGGTCTACGAGCAGTACTTC. This encodes CASSFGQSKVYEQYF. This chain links TRBV7-9 with TRBJ2-7; maybe TRBD1 (6 bases). This CDR3 contains 15 residues. V lost 3 bases, J lost 3 bases, and 15 bases lay in between. Germline V gene lookup returns CDR1 SEHNR and CDR2 FQNEAQ (reference sequence).